This T cell receptor beta chain stems from a study of OX40 agonist ivuxolimab in advanced cancers. For the wider study: Ivuxolimab, which targeted the costimulatory receptor OX40 (CD134), was an agonistic, fully human IgG2 monoclonal antibody. Intravenous ivuxolimab was administered to patients every 2 weeks at six dose levels: 0.01, 0.1, 0.3, 1.5, 3 and 10 mg/kg. Of the approximately 53 patients in dose escalation, some 20 had hepatocellular carcinoma, some 15 had melanoma, 9 had renal cell carcinoma and 9 had head and neck cancer. A male proportion of under 85% and a mean age of 60 years, ranging from roughly 23 to 85, were recorded for the dose-escalation cohort. Prior anti-PD-1, anti-PD-L1 or anti-CTLA-4 therapy was permitted, and about 40% of dose-escalation patients had received checkpoint inhibitors. Partial responses were achieved by three dose-escalation patients, of whom one had hepatocellular carcinoma and two had cutaneous melanoma. Peripheral TCRbeta sequencing was intended to test whether TCR sequence diversity was altered and clonal T-cell expansion was caused by ivuxolimab. The paper describes the monotherapy dose-escalation part (N of about 47 patients) of the phase I trial of ivuxolimab.

To sequence the TCRbeta CDR3 region, genomic DNA was isolated from the sorted cells. The immunoSEQ Assay was used to sequence the TCRbeta CDR3 regions. As stored in TCRdb, this immuneACCESS dataset retains in-frame rearrangements with V and J assigned. A fraction of the clones does not appear; measured against another copy, unresolved V genes explain less than half of the discrepancy, and the remainder lacks a known reason. This sample gives tens of thousands of clones in total; approximately 90% of them show up just once. Of the sample, 5.4% is held by the ten largest clones. Comment on this clone: Its target antigen remains unknown. There are no base qualities to consult, and no much larger clone falls within one base.

The CDR3 sequence holds 11 residues, the cysteine and phenylalanine included. Only the CDR3 portion is preserved as DNA: 33 bases, with reading frame beginning at the first base. Trimming takes 3 bases from V and 7 bases from J, and the germline ends sit 9 bases apart. The germline V gene (reference sequence) yields DFQATT for CDR1 and SNEGSKA for CDR2. General study outcomes and caveats: At doses of 0.1 to 3.0 mg/kg, clonal expansion of both CD4+ and CD8+ T cells in blood was seen between baseline and week 6. Partial responders in the 0.1-3.0 mg/kg groups had among the lowest normalized peripheral clonal expansion, especially among CD8+ T cells. The antigen specificity of the peripheral T cells that underwent clonal expansion was not determined. Low levels of normalized T-cell clonal expansion were also seen in some patients who did not respond. On average, CD8+ T cells showed more expanded clones than CD4+ T cells after ivuxolimab.

The trial excluded patients who had a history of autoimmune disease or who were on systemic immunosuppression. Peripheral blood for TCR sequencing was collected from all dose cohorts at baseline, on cycle 4 day 1, and on cycle 7 day 1. The samples were taken from a phase I, first-in-human, multicenter, open-label dose-escalation trial of ivuxolimab. Adults with locally advanced or metastatic melanoma, renal cell carcinoma, hepatocellular carcinoma or head and neck squamous cell carcinoma were enrolled in the trial. Before TCR sequencing, CD4+ T cells and CD8+ T cells were sorted from peripheral blood as separate populations.

The input for sequencing was CD4+ or CD8+ T cells sorted from blood, taken in a trial of the OX40 agonist ivuxolimab. This sequence uses TRBV20-1 and TRBJ1-2; too little of a D gene remains to name it. The receptor was isolated from an adult with an advanced solid tumor such as melanoma, head and neck, liver or kidney cancer. The nucleotide sequence reads as follows: TGCAGTGCTAGTGGGATCGGTGGCTACACCTTC. It codes for CSASGIGGYTF.